Each of the 14 T cell receptor beta chains below was sequenced from the same sample in a study of T cell responses to AZD1222 COVID-19 vaccine. TCRdb keeps only in-frame clones here, not all; method: immunoSEQ multiplex PCR. The sample holds 200,000 or so clones; around 93% are singletons and the top ten take roughly 9.2%. Material: peripheral blood, obtained on day 0 of AZD1222 vaccination. The receptors were sampled from an adult in good health.

This chain joins TRBV6-5 and TRBJ1-2; 7 nucleotides align to TRBD1. The CDR3 loop spans 13 amino acids. V lost 11 bases and J lost 4; bases outside the gene matches: 10. Germline loops: CDR1 MNHEY, CDR2 SVGAGI. The CDR3 loop reads CARDRVASYGYTF. DNA of the CDR3: TGTGCCCGAGACAGGGTCGCAAGCTATGGCTACACCTTC.

Worth noting for this clone: At the DNA level, this CDR3 is encoded by other sequences in the same sample as well. DNA for the CDR3: TGCAGCGTTTCGGGGACAGGGAATGGCTACACCTTC. This sequence encodes CSVSGTGNGYTF. The V gene is TRBV29-1, the J gene TRBJ1-2; 9 bases agree with TRBD1. The CDR3 loop spans 12 amino acids. Germline lookup yields CDR1 SQVTM and CDR2 ANQGSEA. Trimming took 5 bases from V and 6 from J; bases not matched to a gene: 4.

This clone was counted once. V gene TRBV6-5 combines with J gene TRBJ2-1; perhaps TRBD1 as D (6 bases). V lost 7 bases and J lost 5, with 18 bases in between. Germline CDR1 is MNHEY and CDR2 is SVGAGI. The CDR3 totals 15 residues. CDR3 amino acids: CASNYIRGTHNEQFF. The DNA of the CDR3 is TGTGCCAGCAATTATATCAGAGGGACACACAATGAGCAGTTCTTC.

This rearrangement joins TRBV28 to TRBJ2-1, with TRBD2 matching over 11 bases. CDR3 length: 16 amino acids. Per the germline V gene, CDR1 is MDHEN and CDR2 is SYDVKM. The V gene end was trimmed by 2 bases and the J gene end by 4 bases; junction bases not matched to a gene: 4. CDR3 DNA: TGTGCCAGCAGTTTAGAAAGGACTAGCGGGTACAATGAGCAGTTCTTC. Residues: CASSLERTSGYNEQFF.

V usage is TRBV21-1 and J usage is TRBJ1-1; the D segment call TRBD1 is taken from the table without a DNA check. TRBV21-1 counts as a pseudogene. This CDR3 has 16 amino acids. The CDR3 bases are TGTGCCAGCAGCCCCCGGACAGGGGATACGAACACTGAAGCTTTCTTT. It translates to CASSPRTGDTNTEAFF.

This clone was detected once. The chain combines TRBV25-1 with TRBJ1-1; 7 bases line up with TRBD1. The germline gives CDR1 MGHDK, CDR2 SYGVNS. V shed 5 bases, J shed 6 bases, and the junction held 9 bases outside the gene matches. This CDR3 contains 14 residues. In nucleotides, the CDR3 is TGTGCCAGCAGTCCCGACAGGGCCAGTTCTGAAGCTTTCTTT. Its translation: CASSPDRASSEAFF.

CDR3 sequence (DNA): TGCGCCAGCAGCTTTGGAGCGGGCCCATCCCAAGAGACCCAGTACTTC. It translates to CASSFGAGPSQETQYF. This chain links TRBV5-1 with TRBJ2-5, with a tentative D call TRBD2 (6 bases). This CDR3 is built from 16 residues. Germline V lookup: CDR1 SGHRS, CDR2 YFSETQ. The ends were cut back, 2 bases at V and 1 base at J, with 15 bases in the middle.

J is TRBJ2-7 and V is TRBV4-1, with a weak D call TRBD2 (6 bases). Germline CDR1 reads MGHRA; CDR2 reads YSYEKL. V dropped 0 bases and J dropped 6 bases, with 21 bases sitting between them. There are 17 residues in the CDR3. The CDR3 loop is CASSQEIGGRIGSEQYF. CDR3 nucleotides: TGCGCCAGCAGCCAAGAAATTGGGGGGAGAATTGGGAGCGAGCAGTACTTC.

This clone occurred once. V is TRBV7-3 and J is TRBJ2-1; D remains ambiguous. CDR1 is SGHTA, CDR2 FQGTGA, per germline. CDR3 length: 14 residues. Trimming took 2 bases from V and 15 from J, leaving 20 bases between them. CDR3 in DNA: TGTGCCAGCAGCTTAGAACCCCGTCTAAGTCGCTGGTTCTTC. This gives the protein CASSLEPRLSRWFF.

This chain joins TRBV28 and TRBJ1-5, with a tentative D call TRBD1 (5 bases). Germline V gives CDR1 MDHEN, CDR2 SYDVKM. Trimming stripped 5 bases from V and 4 bases from J, with 15 bases between. The CDR3 consists of 15 residues. The CDR3 DNA is TGTGCCAGCAGTCTAGCGGGCGGGGGGAATCAGCCCCAGCATTTT. Translated, it gives CASSLAGGGNQPQHF.

V usage is TRBV5-1 and J usage is TRBJ1-1; D gene uncertain. CDR3 length equals 14 residues. Germline assignment: CDR1 SGHRS and CDR2 YFSETQ. V lost 1 base, J lost 1 base, and 8 bases lay in between. The CDR3 coding sequence is TGCGCCAGCAGCTTGATAGCGGGGAACACTGAAGCTTTCTTT. It encodes CASSLIAGNTEAFF.

This clone has only one observation. The V and J genes are TRBV28 and TRBJ1-5; D may be TRBD1 (6 bases). The CDR3 is made up of 17 amino acids. Germline assignment: CDR1 MDHEN and CDR2 SYDVKM. Trimming stripped 1 base from V and 1 base from J, with 14 bases between. In DNA, the CDR3 is TGTGCCAGCAGTTTATTAGGGGGTAAGAGGAGCAATCAGCCCCAGCATTTT. The encoded protein is CASSLLGGKRSNQPQHF.

The chain has TRBV28 and TRBJ2-7; TRBD2 matches 9 bases. J was trimmed by 6 bases and V by 5 bases; bases with no gene match: 17. The CDR3 length is 17 residues. Germline CDR1 MDHEN, CDR2 SYDVKM. CDR3 DNA sequence: TGTGCCAGCAGTATGACTAGCGGAGGACCCTGGGTGCCCGAGCAGTACTTC. Amino acids: CASSMTSGGPWVPEQYF. The whole variable domain, remainder taken from reference TRBV28 and TRBJ2-7, is DVKVTQSSRYLVKRTGEKVFLECVQDMDHENMFWYRQDPGLGLRLIYFSYDVKMKEKGDIPEGYSVSREKKERFSLILESASTNQTSMYLCASSMTSGGPWVPEQYFGPGTRLTVT.

The chain is built from TRBV19 and TRBJ2-7; TRBD2 agrees at 9 bases. The CDR3 extends over 14 amino acids. V shed 3 bases, J shed 3 bases, and the junction held 3 bases outside the gene matches. CDR1 is LNHDA and CDR2 is SQIVND in the germline V gene (reference sequence). The CDR3 region has the DNA TGTGCCAGTAGTATCGCGGGAGGGGTCTACGAGCAGTACTTC. This encodes CASSIAGGVYEQYF.